This is a list of T cell receptor beta chains from one sample in a study of OX40 agonist ivuxolimab in advanced cancers. Sequencing used immunoSEQ multiplex PCR; TCRdb keeps in-frame clones, though not all of them. The sample lists roughly 79,000 clones, approximately 80% occurring once. The sequenced sample was CD4+ or CD8+ T cells sorted from blood, obtained in a trial of the OX40 agonist ivuxolimab. These TCRs come from an adult with an advanced solid tumor such as melanoma, head and neck, liver or kidney cancer. The CDR3 runs from the conserved cysteine through the conserved F or W. D genes are given only for firm matches. Expanded clones get a size class; other rows say once, few or many, or leave the size out.

J gene	D gene	V gene	clone size	CDR3 DNA	CDR3 protein
TRBJ1-2	TRBD1	TRBV28	.	TGTGCCAGCATAGGGACAGGGATCTATGGCTACACCTTC	CASIGTGIYGYTF
TRBJ2-3	.	TRBV30	.	TGTGCCTGGAGTGATACAGGGAGAACAGATACGCAGTATTTT	CAWSDTGRTDTQYF
TRBJ2-1	TRBD2	TRBV30	.	TGTGCCTGGAACTCACCCCGGCGGCTAGCGGGGGACTCCTCCTACAATGAGCAGTTCTTC	CAWNSPRRLAGDSSYNEQFF
TRBJ1-6	TRBD1	TRBV10-3	.	TGTGCCATCAGAGTCCGGGACAGCTATAATTCACCCCTCCACTTT	CAIRVRDSYNSPLHF
TRBJ1-3	.	TRBV6-1	.	TGTGCCAGCAGTGAACGAGGGAGAAACACCATATATTTT	CASSERGRNTIYF
TRBJ2-3	TRBD2	TRBV11-2	.	TGTGCCAGCAGCGCCTACCTAGCGGGGCGCACAGATACGCAGTATTTT	CASSAYLAGRTDTQYF
TRBJ1-2	.	TRBV6-5	few	TGTGCCAGCAGGCCGGAGAATTCCTATGGCTACACCTTC	CASRPENSYGYTF
TRBJ2-3	TRBD1	TRBV29-1	.	TGCAGCGTAGCGGGACAGGGGGGAGGACTAGCGAGAACAGATACGCAGTATTTT	CSVAGQGGGLARTDTQYF
TRBJ2-7	TRBD1	TRBV28	.	TGTGCCAGCAGTTCCTCCGGGACAGGGGAATACGAGCAGTACTTC	CASSSSGTGEYEQYF
TRBJ1-1	.	TRBV9	.	TGTGCCAGCAGCGTGCACCAGAACACTGAAGCTTTCTTT	CASSVHQNTEAFF
TRBJ2-3	TRBD2	TRBV19	.	TGTGCCAGTAGTACCTCCTTGACTAGCGGATCCACAGATACGCAGTATTTT	CASSTSLTSGSTDTQYF
TRBJ1-3	.	TRBV18	.	TGTGCCAGCTCACCACCGGTTATTTCTGGAAACACCATATATTTT	CASSPPVISGNTIYF
TRBJ1-3	.	TRBV10-3	.	TGTGCCATCAGTGAGTCGTGGAGGGGTGCTGGAAACACCATATATTTT	CAISESWRGAGNTIYF
TRBJ1-5	.	TRBV5-8	.	TGTGCCAGCAGCTTTGAGGCCTATAGCAATCAGCCCCAGCATTTT	CASSFEAYSNQPQHF
TRBJ1-2	TRBD1	TRBV28	.	TGTGCCAGCAGTTCCGGTGTACAGGGGTATGGCTACACCTTC	CASSSGVQGYGYTF
TRBJ2-3	TRBD1	TRBV13	.	TGTGCCAGCAGCAAGAGACAGGGGGAAACAGATACGCAGTATTTT	CASSKRQGETDTQYF
TRBJ2-3	.	TRBV7-9	once	TGTGCCAGCAGCTTAGTAGGGGACAACACAGATACGCAGTATTTT	CASSLVGDNTDTQYF
TRBJ2-5	TRBD2	TRBV5-6	.	TGTGCCAGCAGCGCCCAAGCAGGACTAGCGGGGGGGAGGTACTTC	CASSAQAGLAGGRYF
TRBJ1-2	.	TRBV5-4	.	TGTGCCAGCAGCCCTGCGGGGATTCTACAGGATCTCTATGGCTACACCTTC	CASSPAGILQDLYGYTF
TRBJ2-1	TRBD1	TRBV28	.	TGTGCCAGCAGTTTCGTCGGACAGGGCCCCAATGAGCAGTTCTTC	CASSFVGQGPNEQFF
TRBJ1-2	.	TRBV27	.	TGTGCCAGCAGTTTTACGGGATCGCAGAGGGGCTACACCTTC	CASSFTGSQRGYTF
TRBJ1-2	.	TRBV5-1	.	TGCGCCAGCAGCTTGGCCGTGCCGGGTACACTCACCCGGGGTGGCTACACCTTC	CASSLAVPGTLTRGGYTF
TRBJ1-1	TRBD1	TRBV7-2	.	TGTGCCAGCAGCTTAGCCCGGGACAGCCTAGTTTGCTTT	CASSLARDSLVCF
TRBJ2-7	.	TRBV10-3	many	TGTGCCATCAGTGATACAGGCTACGAGCAGTACTTC	CAISDTGYEQYF
TRBJ1-1	.	TRBV18	few	TGTGCCAGCTCCCGGGAGGGGGTAAAGAACACTGAAGCTTTCTTT	CASSREGVKNTEAFF
TRBJ2-3	.	TRBV5-1	once	TGCGCCAGCAGCTTCGACGAGGGGAGAGATACGCAGTATTTT	CASSFDEGRDTQYF
TRBJ1-4	.	TRBV19	.	TGTGCCAGTAGTTCCCCGGACAGTCTAGCAACTAATGAAAAACTGTTTTTT	CASSSPDSLATNEKLFF
TRBJ1-6	.	TRBV6-5	few	TGTGCCAGCAGTCGCGAGGGGACGGTTAATTCACCCCTCCACTTT	CASSREGTVNSPLHF
TRBJ1-5	.	TRBV4-3	.	TGCGCCAGCAGCCAAGCGGCTTTCGGCAGGGGCGGAGGATTCAATCAGCCCCAGCATTTT	CASSQAAFGRGGGFNQPQHF
TRBJ2-1	TRBD2	TRBV5-4	.	TGTGCCAGCAGCTCGGGACTAGCGGGAGGAAGAAAGGAGTTGCAGTTCTTC	CASSSGLAGGRKELQFF
TRBJ2-1	TRBD2	TRBV28	.	TGTGCCAGCAGTGCCCGGGGAGCGGGAGGTGATGAGCAGTTCTTC	CASSARGAGGDEQFF
TRBJ2-6	.	TRBV5-1	.	TGCGCCAGCAGCTGGAGCCCCCCAGGGTCCACCTCTGGGGCCAACGTCCTGACTTTC	CASSWSPPGSTSGANVLTF
TRBJ1-4	.	TRBV7-8	.	TGTGCCAGCAGCTTAGATCTAGGAAATGAAAAACTGTTTTTT	CASSLDLGNEKLFF
TRBJ1-4	.	TRBV19	.	TGTGCCAGTAGTATATCGTTTCTTCGATGGAATAATGAAAAACTGTTTTTT	CASSISFLRWNNEKLFF
TRBJ1-1	.	TRBV6-5	.	TGTGCCAGCAGTTTAAGTGGGGACACTGAAGCTTTCTTT	CASSLSGDTEAFF
TRBJ1-4	.	TRBV6-1	.	TGTGCCAGCGGGACACGAGTGATAGAAAAACTGTTTTTT	CASGTRVIEKLFF
TRBJ2-2	.	TRBV28	.	TGTGCCAGCAGTTTTAATCGGGGAAACACCGGGGAGCTGTTTTTT	CASSFNRGNTGELFF
TRBJ1-4	.	TRBV19	.	TGTGCCAGTGGGGGACGACGGGGCCCGGCAACTAATGAAAAACTGTTTTTT	CASGGRRGPATNEKLFF
TRBJ2-5	.	TRBV6-6	.	TGTGCCAGCAGTCCCGGGCGGGAGACCCAGTACTTC	CASSPGRETQYF
TRBJ2-1	TRBD2	TRBV5-1	.	TGCGCCAGCAGCCCCGGACTAGCGGGGGGGATTGAGCAGTTCTTC	CASSPGLAGGIEQFF
TRBJ1-4	.	TRBV7-2	.	TGTGCCAGCAGCCCGAGGGGTGAACAGGGTTGGGAAAAACTGTTTTTT	CASSPRGEQGWEKLFF
TRBJ1-3	.	TRBV29-1	.	TGCAGCGCCAAGGGGGGTTCTGGAAACACCATATATTTT	CSAKGGSGNTIYF
TRBJ2-2	.	TRBV9	.	TGTGCCAGCAGCGTAGAGGGGGGAGGTTTTGGCACCGGGGAGCTGTTTTTT	CASSVEGGGFGTGELFF
TRBJ2-1	.	TRBV5-1	.	TGCGCCAGCAGCTTGAACCGGCCTAGCAATGAGCAGTTCTTC	CASSLNRPSNEQFF
TRBJ2-2	.	TRBV7-3	few	TGTGCCAGCAGCTTATGGAGGGGTTCGAACACCGGGGAGCTGTTTTTT	CASSLWRGSNTGELFF
TRBJ2-6	TRBD2	TRBV19	.	TGTGCCCCAAGACGGCATTCGAAGACTAGCGGGAGACCTGGGGCCAACGTCCTGACTTTC	CAPRRHSKTSGRPGANVLTF
TRBJ2-7	TRBD2	TRBV25-1	.	TGTGCCAGCAGTAAGGCCTCTAGCGGGAGTTGGTACGAGCAGTACTTC	CASSKASSGSWYEQYF
TRBJ1-1	.	TRBV10-3	.	TGTGCCATCAGTGGTGGACAATTGAACACTGAAGCTTTCTTT	CAISGGQLNTEAFF
TRBJ2-7	.	TRBV7-3	once	TGTGCCAGCAGCCCTCAGCCCTACTCCTACGAGCAGTACTTC	CASSPQPYSYEQYF
TRBJ2-3	TRBD2	TRBV27	.	TGTGCCAGCAGCACTCGGCGGGGGTCTACCACAGATACGCAGTATTTT	CASSTRRGSTTDTQYF
TRBJ2-3	TRBD1	TRBV15	.	TGTGCCACCAGCAGAGATATCGGGACAGTCGCAGATACGCAGTATTTT	CATSRDIGTVADTQYF
TRBJ2-1	.	TRBV11-1	.	TGTGCCAGCAGCCTTCGGGGCGGGTCCTACAATGAGCAGTTCTTC	CASSLRGGSYNEQFF
TRBJ1-2	.	TRBV4-1	.	TGCGCCAGCAGCCAAGTCCTGCGGAGAACCAATTATGGCTACACCTTC	CASSQVLRRTNYGYTF
TRBJ2-5	.	TRBV5-4	.	TGTGCCAGCAGCTTTACCGGGACGTTCCAAGAGACCCAGTACTTC	CASSFTGTFQETQYF
TRBJ2-7	.	TRBV4-1	once	TGCGCCAGCAGCCAAGAAGGAGCGAGCGAGCAGTACTTC	CASSQEGASEQYF
TRBJ1-1	.	TRBV30	few	TGTGCCTGGAGTGTAAGTTTGAACACTGAAGCTTTCTTT	CAWSVSLNTEAFF
TRBJ2-3	.	TRBV14	.	TGTGCCAGCAGCCAGTGGGCTGGGTCGGATACGCAGTATTTT	CASSQWAGSDTQYF
TRBJ2-3	.	TRBV5-1	few	TGCGCCAGCAGCTTGGCAGATAACGCAGATACGCAGTATTTT	CASSLADNADTQYF
TRBJ2-4	.	TRBV23-1	.	TGCGCCAGCAGTCCCCCCCCCGCGGTGGCCAAAAACATTCAGTACTTC	CASSPPPAVAKNIQYF